The source of this T cell receptor (beta chain) is a study of shared T cell receptors in the human thymus. Sequencing used immunoSEQ multiplex PCR; TCRdb keeps in-frame clones, though not all of them. The data contain more than 550,000 clones, approximately 85% of them singletons. The CDR3 loop spans 14 amino acids. CDR1 and CDR2 from the germline V gene are LNHDA and SQIVND (reference sequence). Trimming stripped 3 bases from V and 3 bases from J, with 9 bases between. This same sample was also taken into another study, of human thymus T cells. As that study records: Among the donors, all were healthy Finnish infants having corrective surgery for congenital heart defects. Thymic samples were excised during corrective heart operations. V and J genes seemed to be used with bias in thymic and blood repertoires. The related literature has documented a marked overlap of thymic repertoires among unrelated individuals.

Sequencing used thymocytes. The origin of this receptor is a girl under three years old with a congenital heart defect. This chain joins TRBV19 and TRBJ1-5; no reliable D call. Here the CDR3 reads CASSMALNNQPQHF. For the CDR3, the DNA is TGTGCCAGTAGTATGGCCCTTAACAATCAGCCCCAGCATTTT.